The 25 T cell receptor beta chains below were found in one sample sequenced in a study of T cells in Graves' hyperthyroidism and ophthalmopathy (dated by TCRdb to between 2017 and 2020). Receptor libraries were prepared by multiplex PCR. The sequencer was an Illumina HiSeq 2000. TCR beta CDR3 regions were amplified from RNA transcripts. The first round of RT-PCR for the TCR CDR3 was performed with the HTBI primer set and the Qiagen OneStep RT-PCR kit. The public reads were quality trimmed at Q25 with fastp and then assembled into clones with MiXCR by TCRdb, keeping productive beta chains. Every distinct CDR3 protein forms one entry, paired with its most common genes and DNA. Across this sample there are hundreds of thousands of distinct CDR3 sequences, with more than 15% seen only once. The top ten clonotypes cover roughly 50% of the sample. Input material: blood. The receptors here all came from a woman aged 55-69 years with Graves' ophthalmopathy.

This clonotype has just a few counts. The J gene is TRBJ1-1, the V gene TRBV4-1; weak D call: TRBD1 (6 bases). The V end lost 1 base, the J end lost 0 bases, and 12 bases lay between the germline ends. The CDR3 covers 16 residues. Germline values: CDR1 MGHRA, CDR2 YSYEKL. The CDR3 sequence is CASSQAHDRLNTEAFF. The CDR3 DNA follows: TGCGCCAGCAGCCAAGCCCACGACAGGTTGAACACTGAAGCTTTCTTT.

This clonotype came up many times. This rearrangement joins TRBV6-1 to TRBJ2-4, with a tentative D call TRBD2 (6 bases). From germline, CDR1 is MNHNS and CDR2 SASEGT. Trimming left V 6 bases short and J 1 base short, with 13 bases between. The CDR3 is 15 residues long. The CDR3, as DNA: TGTGCCAGCAGCTCGGGGAGGATGGCCAAAAACATTCAGTACTTC. Translating it yields CASSSGRMAKNIQYF.

This clonotype was detected a few times. The chain has TRBV29-1 and TRBJ2-1; 7 bases are a match to TRBD2. With 2 bases clipped from V and 3 bases from J, the junction kept 7 bases outside the gene matches. The V gene's germline CDR1 is SQVTM and CDR2 ANQGSEA. This CDR3 region has 15 residues. In nucleotides, the CDR3 is TGCAGCGTTGAATTAGGCGGGGGAGTCTACAATGAGCAGTTCTTC. It specifies CSVELGGGVYNEQFF.

J is TRBJ2-1 and V is TRBV4-1, with TRBD2 as a possible D gene (6 bases). V gave up 2 bases and J gave up 5 bases, with 7 bases separating them. The germline gives CDR1 MGHRA, CDR2 YSYEKL. This CDR3 spans 13 amino acids. In DNA form, the CDR3 reads TGCGCCAGCAGCCAACTAGCGCACAATGAGCAGTTCTTC. It encodes CASSQLAHNEQFF.

This clonotype was detected ten times or more. This chain connects TRBV20-1 to TRBJ2-3, with 7 bases aligning to TRBD2. V shed 3 bases and J 2 bases; nucleotides not matched to a gene: 8. CDR1 DFQATT and CDR2 SNEGSKA come from the germline V gene (reference sequence). The CDR3 has 15 amino acids. CDR3 coding DNA: TGCAGTGCTAGTGAGGCGGGAGCTAACACAGATACGCAGTATTTT. Its translation: CSASEAGANTDTQYF.

This clonotype was seen many times. The genes are TRBV9 and TRBJ1-2; tentatively, D is TRBD1 (5 bases). V was pared by 0 bases and J by 8 bases, with 14 bases between. Germline lookup yields CDR1 SGDLS and CDR2 YYNGEE. This CDR3 is built from 14 residues. For the CDR3, the DNA is TGTGCCAGCAGCGTAGAGGCAGGGCTAGGGGGCTACACCTTC. Amino acids: CASSVEAGLGGYTF.

This clonotype was seen at least ten times. The chain couples TRBV7-2 to TRBJ2-5; 16 bases map to TRBD2. In germline, CDR1 is SGHTA, CDR2 FQGNSA. This CDR3 region has 17 residues. V shed 6 bases, J shed 4 bases, and the junction held 8 bases outside the gene matches. Here the CDR3 DNA reads TGTGCCAGCAGTTCGGGACTAGCGGGGGGGCAGGGAGAGACCCAGTACTTC. It is translated as CASSSGLAGGQGETQYF.

This clonotype has at least ten counts. This chain connects TRBV5-8 to TRBJ2-1, with 8 bases that match TRBD1. Germline CDR1 is SGHTS and CDR2 is YDEGEE. V trimming: 1 base; J trimming: 6 bases; junction bases outside the gene matches: 6. The CDR3 contains 15 residues. The CDR3 nucleotides read TGTGCCAGCAGCTTGACTCAGGGGGCCGGCAATGAGCAGTTCTTC. This sequence encodes CASSLTQGAGNEQFF.

The sample holds many counts of this clonotype. The chain links TRBV10-3 to TRBJ2-5; D assignment may be TRBD1 or TRBD2 (6 bases each). The V end was cut by 1 base, the J end by 4 bases, with 13 bases between. The CDR3 is 15 amino acids. Germline CDR1 reads ENHRY; CDR2 reads SYGVKD. In DNA, the CDR3 is TGTGCCATCAGTGAGTGGAGGGGGGAGAGAGAGACCCAGTACTTC. This gives the protein CAISEWRGERETQYF.

This clonotype came up many times. The chain combines TRBV20-1 with TRBJ2-3; 14 bases are a match to TRBD2. CDR1 and CDR2 from the germline V gene are DFQATT and SNEGSKA (reference sequence). The CDR3 runs 16 residues. V gave up 5 bases and J gave up 4 bases; unmatched junction bases: 8. CDR3 in amino acids: CSAFRRTSGGSDTQYF. As DNA, the CDR3 is TGCAGTGCTTTCCGCCGGACTAGCGGGGGGTCAGATACGCAGTATTTT.

The V call is TRBV13, the J call TRBJ1-2, with 7 positions matching TRBD1. The junction had 6 bases not matched to a gene; V was cut back by 3 bases and J by 5 bases. There are 14 residues in the CDR3. Germline V gene lookup returns CDR1 PRHDT and CDR2 FYEKMQ (reference sequence). The CDR3 here is CASSLEGARYGYTF. As DNA, the CDR3 is TGTGCCAGCAGCTTGGAGGGGGCGCGATATGGCTACACCTTC.

On this clonotype: A single base separates this from a much larger clone, so it may be a read error. The rearrangement uses TRBV5-4 and TRBJ2-5; a weak D match, TRBD1 (6 bases). V was clipped by 9 bases and J by 3 bases, with 18 bases between them. This CDR3 has 14 amino acids. Germline V gene lookup returns CDR1 SGHNT and CDR2 YYREEE (reference sequence). The CDR3 DNA is TGTGCCATCAGTCTGGGGGCAGGGAAAGAGACCCAGTACTTC. Residues: CAISLGAGKETQYF.

This clonotype was seen at least ten times. The rearrangement uses TRBV2 and TRBJ2-1; D could derive from TRBD1 or TRBD2 (5 bases each). Germline CDR1 and CDR2: SNHLY and FYNNEI. V was shortened by 2 bases and J by 15 bases, with 20 bases between the two germline ends. CDR3 size: 14 residues. CDR3 coding DNA: TGTGCCAGCAGTGAATCGGGGCGTGGGGCCAAGGGGTTCTTC. Its protein product is CASSESGRGAKGFF.

The chain carries TRBV6-5 and TRBJ2-1; 7 bases match TRBD2. The ends lost 0 bases at V and 2 bases at J; junction bases unmatched: 4. CDR3 length: 16 amino acids. Germline V lookup: CDR1 MNHEY, CDR2 SVGAGI. The CDR3 DNA follows: TGTGCCAGCAGTTACTCCCCAGGGAGGGCCTACAATGAGCAGTTCTTC. Translated: CASSYSPGRAYNEQFF.

This clonotype came up a few times. The chain recombines TRBV10-2 with TRBJ2-5; D call uncertain. The germline V gene has CDR1 WSHSY and CDR2 SAAADI. V lost 3 bases and J lost 5, with 10 bases in between. The CDR3 spans 13 residues. CDR3 DNA: TGCGCCAGCAGTGAAGGGTATAAGGAGACCCAGTACTTC. As protein: CASSEGYKETQYF.

This clonotype showed up many times. The chain combines TRBV6-1 with TRBJ2-1; D might be TRBD1 (5 bases). CDR3 length: 14 residues. V lost 4 bases and J 10 bases, leaving 17 bases between the germline ends. CDR1 and CDR2 (germline): MNHNS, SASEGT. CDR3 sequence reads: CASSAGIGTLEQFF. The CDR3 DNA follows: TGTGCCAGCAGTGCAGGGATCGGAACGCTAGAGCAGTTCTTC.

This clonotype occurred a few times. The J gene is TRBJ1-2, the V gene TRBV2, with a tentative D call TRBD1 (6 bases). The V end lost 11 bases, the J end lost 8 bases, and 18 bases lay between the germline ends. This CDR3 contains 12 residues. The V gene's germline CDR1 is SNHLY and CDR2 FYNNEI. The DNA of the CDR3 is TGTGCCGGTCGACAGGAAACGGGAGGCTACACCTTC. It translates to CAGRQETGGYTF.

The chain has TRBV3-1 and TRBJ1-1; D perhaps matches TRBD1 (5 bases). The CDR3 extends over 11 amino acids. The V and J ends lost 6 bases and 8 bases respectively, with 10 bases between them. In germline, CDR1 is LGHDT, CDR2 YNNKEL (reference sequence). In DNA form, the CDR3 reads TGTGCCAGCAGGCTCCAGGGAGAAGCTTTCTTT. This translates into CASRLQGEAFF.

The chain recombines TRBV27 with TRBJ1-4; maybe TRBD1 (6 bases). CDR3 length: 14 amino acids. Germline loops: CDR1 MNHEY, CDR2 SMNVEV (reference sequence). V was trimmed by 2 bases and J by 6 bases, leaving 10 bases between them. The CDR3 region has the DNA TGTGCCAGCAGTTTAGGGACACCTTATGAAAAACTGTTTTTT. Translating it yields CASSLGTPYEKLFF.

This clonotype was counted many times. This rearrangement joins TRBV11-2 to TRBJ1-2; possible D gene TRBD1, 5 bases. The CDR3 is 12 amino acids. Trimming stripped 5 bases from V and 7 bases from J, with 11 bases between. The germline V gene has CDR1 SGHAT and CDR2 FQNNGV. DNA of the CDR3: TGTGCCAGCAGCCACGGGGGATCTGGCTACACCTTC. This encodes CASSHGGSGYTF.

Notes on this clonotype: This sequence may be a read error, since a much larger clone differs from it by one base. The J gene is TRBJ2-3, the V gene TRBV11-2; 7 bases line up with TRBD2. Germline values: CDR1 SGHAT, CDR2 FQNNGV. The ends lost 2 bases at V and 4 bases at J; junction bases unmatched: 6. The CDR3 is made up of 15 amino acids. The CDR3 sequence is CASSLREGRADTQYF. The CDR3 DNA is TGTGCCAGCAGCTTAAGGGAGGGCCGCGCAGATACGCAGTATTTT.

At least ten counts were recorded for this clonotype. The chain links TRBV11-2 to TRBJ2-5; D unclear. The length of the CDR3 is 17 residues. The germline CDR1 and CDR2 sequences are SGHAT and FQNNGV. V dropped 2 bases and J dropped 2 bases, with 18 bases sitting between them. The CDR3 DNA follows: TGTGCCAGCAGCTTATTAAAGGGCAGAATATCACAAGAGACCCAGTACTTC. It is translated as CASSLLKGRISQETQYF.

This clonotype was seen repeatedly, ten times or more. The chain recombines TRBV28 with TRBJ2-7, with a weak D call TRBD1 (5 bases). Trimming took off 7 bases at V and 0 bases at J, with 16 bases between the two ends. This CDR3 spans 15 amino acids. Germline values: CDR1 MDHEN, CDR2 SYDVKM. For the CDR3, the DNA is TGTGCCAGCAACCAATTATTAGGACACTCCTACGAGCAGTACTTC. It yields the protein CASNQLLGHSYEQYF.

This clonotype appeared many times. The chain couples TRBV12-3 or TRBV12-4 to TRBJ2-5; the D is unclear. This CDR3 has 14 residues. Between the trimmed V and J ends, which lost 4 bases and 4 bases, there was a span of 13 bases. CDR3 in DNA: TGTGCCAGCAGTTCTTGGATGGCGCGAGAGACCCAGTACTTC. It is translated as CASSSWMARETQYF.

This clonotype was counted only a few times. The chain employs TRBV20-1 and TRBJ2-7; 12 bases agree with TRBD2. The CDR3 is 16 residues long. V lost 6 bases, J lost 0 bases, and 9 bases stayed unmatched. Germline lookup yields CDR1 DFQATT and CDR2 SNEGSKA (reference sequence). DNA for the CDR3: TGCAGTGCAGTGGGGACTAGCGGGCCGAGCTCCTACGAGCAGTACTTC. This codes for CSAVGTSGPSSYEQYF.